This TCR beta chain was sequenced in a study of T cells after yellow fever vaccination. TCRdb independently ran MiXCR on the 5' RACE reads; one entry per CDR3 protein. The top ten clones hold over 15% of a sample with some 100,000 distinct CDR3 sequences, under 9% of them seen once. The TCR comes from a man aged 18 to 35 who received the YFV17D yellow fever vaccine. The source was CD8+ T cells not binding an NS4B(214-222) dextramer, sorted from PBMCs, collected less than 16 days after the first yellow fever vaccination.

CDR3 residues: CASSQVSLTGAYSNQPQHF. The CDR3 DNA reads as TGCGCCAGCAGCCAAGTGAGCCTGACAGGGGCGTATAGCAATCAGCCCCAGCATTTT. The chain couples TRBV4-3 to TRBJ1-5, with 8 nucleotides matching TRBD1. With 1 base clipped from V and 0 bases from J, the junction kept 11 bases outside the gene matches. The CDR3 is made up of 19 amino acids. CDR1 and CDR2 (germline): LGHNA, YSLEER.